These 6 T cell receptor beta chains came from one sample sequenced in a study of blood T cell repertoires in COVID-19. TCRdb's copy holds only in-frame clones and misses some; the assay was immunoSEQ multiplex PCR. The repertoire includes approximately 77,000 clones, 80% to 90% of them detected once, and 1.5% to 2.5% sits in the top ten. Material: peripheral blood. The receptors shown here come from a man aged 25-45 years with acute or convalescent COVID-19.

The chain joins TRBV21-1 to TRBJ1-3; no check of the table's D call, TRBD1, against the DNA was made. TRBV21-1 represents a pseudogene. This CDR3 is 19 amino acids long. The CDR3, as DNA: TGTGCCAGCAGCATCCCAAATGAAGACAGGGGGGGATCTGGAAACACCATATATTTT. Amino acid sequence: CASSIPNEDRGGSGNTIYF.

Here the CDR3 DNA reads TGTGCCAGCAGCTATAGCTCCTACGAGCAGTACGTC. It specifies CASSYSSYEQYV. This chain connects TRBV7-9 to TRBJ2-7, with no clear D. This CDR3 region has 12 residues. Germline V CDR1 and CDR2: SEHNR, FQNEAQ (reference sequence). V was pared by 4 bases and J by 0 bases, with 4 bases between.

The V and J genes are TRBV29-1 and TRBJ2-3; 9 nucleotides line up with TRBD2. The CDR3 has 14 amino acids. Germline CDR1 is SQVTM and CDR2 is ANQGSEA. V shed 4 bases, J shed 4 bases, and the junction held 6 bases outside the gene matches. For the CDR3, the DNA is TGCAGCGTTGTAGTAGCGGGAGTCCCAGATACGCAGTATTTT. It encodes CSVVVAGVPDTQYF.

The rearrangement uses TRBV5-1 and TRBJ1-1; D possibly corresponds to TRBD1 (5 bases). Germline CDR1 is SGHRS and CDR2 is YFSETQ. The V and J ends lost 1 base and 5 bases respectively, with 15 bases between them. This CDR3 has 15 amino acids. The CDR3 region has the DNA TGCGCCAGCAGCTTGCAGGAGGGGCGGGTGACTGAAGCTTTCTTT. Its protein is CASSLQEGRVTEAFF.

This chain links TRBV5-1 with TRBJ1-2; TRBD1 agrees at 8 bases. The CDR3 loop spans 15 amino acids. Germline V gene data show CDR1 as SGHRS and CDR2 as YFSETQ. J was trimmed by 8 bases and V by 3 bases; bases with no gene match: 12. CDR3 loop: CASSSYLDRVGGYTF. CDR3 in DNA: TGCGCCAGCAGCTCATACCTGGACAGGGTGGGAGGCTACACCTTC.

The genes are TRBV4-1 and TRBJ1-2, with D possibly TRBD1 on 6 matching bases. The germline V gene encodes CDR1 MGHRA and CDR2 YSYEKL. Trimming left V 2 bases short and J 4 bases short, with 14 bases between. This CDR3 comprises 15 residues. CDR3 region: CASSQPRDRFYGYTF. The CDR3 DNA follows: TGCGCCAGCAGCCAACCCCGAGACAGGTTCTATGGCTACACCTTC.